A single sample gave rise to the 3 T cell receptor beta chains below, sequenced in a study of cytomegalovirus exposure and HLA in healthy donors. PCR was performed using 60 Vbeta and 13 Jbeta primers. Clones were sequenced by immunoSEQ multiplex PCR, and TCRdb holds only the in-frame ones, with some missing. The sample yields around 110,000 clones, 75% to 85% seen once. The sequenced sample was PBMCs. These receptors all stem from a man aged 50 to 59 in good health and CMV-seronegative.

As DNA, the CDR3 is TGTGCCATCAGTGTACGGACAGGGGTTGATAATGAGCAGTTCTTC. Translating gives CAISVRTGVDNEQFF. V usage is TRBV10-3 and J usage is TRBJ2-1; 9 nucleotides align to TRBD1. Germline V gives CDR1 ENHRY, CDR2 SYGVKD. The CDR3 has 15 amino acids. With V trimmed by 4 bases and J by 7 bases, 8 bases remained unmatched.

This clone appeared once. The genes are TRBV4-2 and TRBJ2-6; no clear D gene. V lost 4 bases and J 0 bases, leaving 13 bases between the germline ends. The CDR3 contains 17 residues. CDR1 and CDR2 from the germline V gene are LGHNA and YNFKEQ. The CDR3 sequence: CASSPGIKVSGANVLTF. CDR3 DNA sequence: TGTGCCAGCAGCCCAGGAATTAAGGTCTCTGGGGCCAACGTCCTGACTTTC.

This clone was counted between two and nine times. The V and J genes are TRBV10-3 and TRBJ1-1; D may be TRBD1 (6 bases). The CDR3 runs to 13 residues. V lost 2 bases to trimming and J lost 3 bases, with 7 bases between them. Germline V gene data show CDR1 as ENHRY and CDR2 as SYGVKD. CDR3 coding DNA: TGTGCCATCAGTGAGAACAGGGACACTGAAGCTTTCTTT. Amino acid sequence: CAISENRDTEAFF.